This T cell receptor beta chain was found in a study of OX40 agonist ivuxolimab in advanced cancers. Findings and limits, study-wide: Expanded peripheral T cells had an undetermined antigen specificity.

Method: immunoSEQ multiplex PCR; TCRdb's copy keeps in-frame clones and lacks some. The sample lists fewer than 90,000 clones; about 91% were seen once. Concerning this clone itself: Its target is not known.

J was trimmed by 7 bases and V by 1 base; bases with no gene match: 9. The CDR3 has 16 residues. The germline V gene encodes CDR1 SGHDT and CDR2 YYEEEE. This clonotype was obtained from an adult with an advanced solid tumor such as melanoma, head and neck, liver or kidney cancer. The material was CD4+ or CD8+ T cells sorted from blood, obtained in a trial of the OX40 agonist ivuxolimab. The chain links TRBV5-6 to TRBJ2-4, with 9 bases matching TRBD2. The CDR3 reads CASSLRPSGIRNIQYF. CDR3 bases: TGTGCCAGCAGCTTGCGTCCTAGCGGGATAAGGAACATTCAGTACTTC.